The sequence of this TCR beta chain was determined in a study of shared clonotypes between healthy human individuals. Study at large: Three plates were used per donor for CD4 naive, three for CD4 memory, two for CD8 naive and one for CD8 memory. Findings and caveats of the study: For naive CD4 cells, 4% to 5% of clonotypes were shared across a handful of donors.

A note on this clone: The antigen remains undetermined.

This CDR3 comprises 14 residues. The germline V gene has CDR1 MNHNS and CDR2 SASEGT. Trimming pared 1 base from V and 6 bases from J, leaving 9 bases between. Using immunoSEQ multiplex PCR, the repertoire was profiled, and TCRdb retains in-frame clones only, with some absent. The table lists some 2 million clones, approximately 94% of them singletons. Naive CD8 populations comprised CD45RO-negative cells positively selected for CCR7, excluding terminally differentiated effector memory CD45RA+ cells. The donors, healthy adults who were HIV-negative, had experienced no recent acute infections or vaccinations.

Material for sequencing was naive CD8+ T cells sorted from blood. This clonotype was sampled from a man aged 18 to 30 in good health. V is TRBV6-1 and J is TRBJ2-2; D unclear. CDR3 in amino acids: CASSEVAGPGELFF. The DNA of the CDR3 is TGTGCCAGCAGTGAAGTAGCTGGGCCCGGGGAGCTGTTTTTT.